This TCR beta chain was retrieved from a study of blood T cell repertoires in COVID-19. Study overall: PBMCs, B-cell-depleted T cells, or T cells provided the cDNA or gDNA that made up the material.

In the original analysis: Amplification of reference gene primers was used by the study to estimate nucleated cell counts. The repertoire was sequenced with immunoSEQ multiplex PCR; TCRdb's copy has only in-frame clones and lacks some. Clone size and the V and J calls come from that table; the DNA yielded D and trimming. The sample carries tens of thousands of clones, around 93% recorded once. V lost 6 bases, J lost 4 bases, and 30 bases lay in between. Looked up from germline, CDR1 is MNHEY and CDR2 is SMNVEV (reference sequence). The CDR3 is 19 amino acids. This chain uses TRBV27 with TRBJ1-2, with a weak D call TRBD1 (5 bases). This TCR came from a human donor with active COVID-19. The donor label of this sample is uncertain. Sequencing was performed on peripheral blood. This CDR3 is CASSTRTRGRSELLYGYTF. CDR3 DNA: TGTGCCAGCAGCACCCGGACGCGGGGACGGTCAGAACTGCTCTATGGCTACACCTTC.